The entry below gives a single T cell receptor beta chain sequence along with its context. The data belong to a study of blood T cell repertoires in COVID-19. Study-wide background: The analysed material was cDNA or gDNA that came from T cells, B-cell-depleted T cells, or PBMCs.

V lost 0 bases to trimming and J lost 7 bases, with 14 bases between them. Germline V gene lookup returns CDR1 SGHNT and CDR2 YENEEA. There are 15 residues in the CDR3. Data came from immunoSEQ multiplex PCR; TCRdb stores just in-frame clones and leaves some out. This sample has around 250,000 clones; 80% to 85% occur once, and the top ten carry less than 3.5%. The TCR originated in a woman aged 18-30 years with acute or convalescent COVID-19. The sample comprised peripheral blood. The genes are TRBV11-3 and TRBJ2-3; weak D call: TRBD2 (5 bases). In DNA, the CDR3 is TGTGCCAGCAGCTTAGAATCAGGACTCGCCCATACGCAGTATTTT. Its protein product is CASSLESGLAHTQYF.